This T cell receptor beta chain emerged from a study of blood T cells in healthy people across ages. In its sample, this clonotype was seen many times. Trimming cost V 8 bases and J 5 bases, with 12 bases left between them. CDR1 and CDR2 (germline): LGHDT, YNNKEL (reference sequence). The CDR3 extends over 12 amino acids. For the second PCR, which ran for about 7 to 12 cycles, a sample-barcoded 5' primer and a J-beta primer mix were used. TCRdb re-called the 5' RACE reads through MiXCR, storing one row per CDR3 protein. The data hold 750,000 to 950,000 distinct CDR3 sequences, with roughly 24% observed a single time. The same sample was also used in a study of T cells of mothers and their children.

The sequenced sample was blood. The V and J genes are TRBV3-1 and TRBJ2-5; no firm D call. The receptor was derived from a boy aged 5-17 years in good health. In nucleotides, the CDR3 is TGTGCCAGCTCACCAGAGGCGGAGACCCAGTACTTC. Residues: CASSPEAETQYF.